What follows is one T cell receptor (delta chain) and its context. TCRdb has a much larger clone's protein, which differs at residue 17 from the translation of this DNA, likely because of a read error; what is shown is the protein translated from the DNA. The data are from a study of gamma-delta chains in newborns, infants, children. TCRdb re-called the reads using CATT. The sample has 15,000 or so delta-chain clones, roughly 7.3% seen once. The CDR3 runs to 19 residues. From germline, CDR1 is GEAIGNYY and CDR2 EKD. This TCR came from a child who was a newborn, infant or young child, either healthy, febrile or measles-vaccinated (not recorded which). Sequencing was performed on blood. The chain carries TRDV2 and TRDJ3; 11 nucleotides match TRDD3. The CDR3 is CACDTVLGDSSWDTRQVFF. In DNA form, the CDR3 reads TGTGCCTGTGACACCGTACTGGGGGATAGCTCCTGGGACACCCGACAGGTGTTTTTC.